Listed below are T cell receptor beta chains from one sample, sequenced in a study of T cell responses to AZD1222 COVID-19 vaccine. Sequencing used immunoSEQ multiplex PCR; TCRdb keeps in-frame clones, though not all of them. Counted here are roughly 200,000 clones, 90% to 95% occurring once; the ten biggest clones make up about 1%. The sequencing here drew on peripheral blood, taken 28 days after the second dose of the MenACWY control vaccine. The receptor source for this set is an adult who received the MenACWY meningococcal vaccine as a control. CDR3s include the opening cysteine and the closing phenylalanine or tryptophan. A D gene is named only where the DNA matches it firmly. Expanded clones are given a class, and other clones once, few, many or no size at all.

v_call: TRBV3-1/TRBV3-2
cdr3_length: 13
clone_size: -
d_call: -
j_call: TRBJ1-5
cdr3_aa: CASSQGINQPQHF
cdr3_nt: TGTGCCAGCAGCCAAGGGATAAATCAGCCCCAGCATTTT

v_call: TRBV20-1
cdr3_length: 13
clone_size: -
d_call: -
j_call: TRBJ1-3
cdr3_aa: CSAGGGTGNTIYF
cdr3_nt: TGCAGTGCTGGTGGGGGGACAGGAAACACCATATATTTT

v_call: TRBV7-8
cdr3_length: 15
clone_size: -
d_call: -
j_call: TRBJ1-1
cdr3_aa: CASSLEGRGLVRAFF
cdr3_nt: TGTGCCAGCAGCTTAGAAGGCAGGGGACTCGTTCGGGCTTTCTTT

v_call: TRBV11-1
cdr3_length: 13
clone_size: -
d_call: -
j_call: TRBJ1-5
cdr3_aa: CASSLGVGQPQHF
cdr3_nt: TGTGCCAGCAGCTTAGGGGTAGGCCAGCCCCAGCATTTT

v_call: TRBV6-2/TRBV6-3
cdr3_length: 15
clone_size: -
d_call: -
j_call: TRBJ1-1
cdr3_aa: CASSYPPRLNTEAFF
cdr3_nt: TGTGCCAGCAGTTACCCTCCTCGACTGAACACTGAAGCTTTCTTT

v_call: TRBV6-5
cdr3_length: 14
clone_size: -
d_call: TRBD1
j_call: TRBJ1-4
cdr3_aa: CASRRQGAGEKLFF
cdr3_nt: TGTGCCAGCAGACGACAGGGGGCAGGGGAAAAACTGTTTTTT

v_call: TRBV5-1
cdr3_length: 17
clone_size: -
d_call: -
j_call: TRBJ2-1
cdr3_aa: CASSPGALSSSYNEQFF
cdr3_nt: TGCGCCAGCAGCCCGGGAGCTTTGAGTAGCTCCTACAATGAGCAGTTCTTC

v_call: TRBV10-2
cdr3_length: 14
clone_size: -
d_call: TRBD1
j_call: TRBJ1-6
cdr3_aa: CASSMDRGYSPLHF
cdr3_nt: TGCGCCAGCAGTATGGACAGGGGATATTCACCCCTCCACTTT

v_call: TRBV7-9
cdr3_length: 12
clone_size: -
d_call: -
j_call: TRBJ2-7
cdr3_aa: CASSLMGHEQYF
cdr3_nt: TGTGCCAGCAGCCTAATGGGACACGAGCAGTACTTC

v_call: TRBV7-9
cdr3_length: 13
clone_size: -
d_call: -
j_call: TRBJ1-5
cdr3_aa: CASSKVAEGPQHF
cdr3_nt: TGTGCCAGCAGCAAAGTGGCCGAGGGGCCCCAGCATTTT

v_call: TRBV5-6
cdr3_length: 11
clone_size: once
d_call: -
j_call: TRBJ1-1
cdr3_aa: CASSSWDQAFF
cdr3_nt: TGTGCCAGCAGCTCCTGGGACCAAGCTTTCTTT

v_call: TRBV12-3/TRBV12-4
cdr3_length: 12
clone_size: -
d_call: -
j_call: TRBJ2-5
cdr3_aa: CASSFPQETQYF
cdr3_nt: TGTGCCAGCAGTTTTCCCCAAGAGACCCAGTACTTC

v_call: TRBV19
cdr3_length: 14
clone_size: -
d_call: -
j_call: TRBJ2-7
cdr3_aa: CASSRQVSSYEQYF
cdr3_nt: TGTGCCAGTAGTCGGCAGGTTAGCTCCTACGAGCAGTACTTC

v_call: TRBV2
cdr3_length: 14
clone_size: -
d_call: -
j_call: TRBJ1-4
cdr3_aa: CASRVFRVGEKLFF
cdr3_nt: TGTGCCAGCAGGGTATTCAGGGTCGGTGAAAAACTGTTTTTT

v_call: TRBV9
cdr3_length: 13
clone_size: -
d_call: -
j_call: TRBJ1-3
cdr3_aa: CASSAGQGNTIYF
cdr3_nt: TGTGCCAGCAGCGCGGGGCAGGGGAACACCATATATTTT

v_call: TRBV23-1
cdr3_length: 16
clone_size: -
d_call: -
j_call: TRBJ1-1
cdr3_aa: CASSQSIRALDTEAFF
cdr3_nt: TGCGCCAGCAGTCAATCTATCAGGGCACTAGACACTGAAGCTTTCTTT

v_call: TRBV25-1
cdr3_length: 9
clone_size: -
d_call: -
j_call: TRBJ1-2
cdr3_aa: CASEGGYTF
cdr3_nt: TGTGCCAGCGAAGGTGGCTACACCTTC

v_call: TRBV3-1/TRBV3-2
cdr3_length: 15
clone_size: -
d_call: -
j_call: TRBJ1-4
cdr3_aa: CASSQGQIANEKLFF
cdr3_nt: TGTGCCAGCAGCCAAGGGCAAATAGCTAATGAAAAACTGTTTTTT

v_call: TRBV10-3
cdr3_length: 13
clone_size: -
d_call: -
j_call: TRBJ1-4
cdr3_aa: CATGDRLQEKLFF
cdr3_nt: TGTGCCACCGGGGACCGCTTACAAGAAAAACTGTTTTTT

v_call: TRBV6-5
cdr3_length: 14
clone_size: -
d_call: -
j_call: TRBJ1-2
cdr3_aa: CASILRGANYGYTF
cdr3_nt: TGTGCCAGCATCCTCCGTGGAGCTAACTATGGCTACACCTTC

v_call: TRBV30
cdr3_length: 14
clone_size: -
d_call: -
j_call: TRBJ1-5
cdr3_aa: CAWSTDGGNQPQHF
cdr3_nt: TGTGCCTGGAGTACCGACGGGGGCAATCAGCCCCAGCATTTT

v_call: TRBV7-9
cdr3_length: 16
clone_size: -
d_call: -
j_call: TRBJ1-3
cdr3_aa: CASSLTRQTSGNTIYF
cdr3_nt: TGTGCCAGCAGCTTAACGCGACAGACCTCTGGAAACACCATATATTTT

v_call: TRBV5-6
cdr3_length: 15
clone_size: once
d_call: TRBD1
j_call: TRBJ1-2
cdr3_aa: CASSLGTGNLHGYTF
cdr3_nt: TGTGCCAGCAGCTTGGGGACAGGGAATCTCCATGGCTACACCTTC

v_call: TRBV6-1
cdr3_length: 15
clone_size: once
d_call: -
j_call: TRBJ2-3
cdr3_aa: CASSEWAPRPDTQYF
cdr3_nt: TGTGCCAGCAGTGAATGGGCCCCCAGGCCAGATACGCAGTATTTT

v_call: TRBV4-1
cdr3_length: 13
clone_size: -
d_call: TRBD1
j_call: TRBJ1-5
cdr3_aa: CASSADRAQPQHF
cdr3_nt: TGCGCCAGCAGCGCGGACAGGGCGCAGCCCCAGCATTTT

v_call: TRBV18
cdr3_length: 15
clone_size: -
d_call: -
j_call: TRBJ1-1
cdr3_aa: CASSPGGQMNTEAFF
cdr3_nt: TGTGCCAGCTCACCCGGGGGACAAATGAACACTGAAGCTTTCTTT

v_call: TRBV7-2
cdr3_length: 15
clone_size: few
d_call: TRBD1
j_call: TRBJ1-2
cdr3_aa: CASSRTGTDASGYTF
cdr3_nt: TGTGCCAGCAGTCGTACCGGGACAGATGCGTCTGGCTACACCTTC

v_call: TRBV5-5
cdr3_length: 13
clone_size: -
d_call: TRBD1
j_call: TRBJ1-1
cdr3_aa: CASSQDRVAEAFF
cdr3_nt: TGTGCCAGCAGCCAGGACAGGGTGGCTGAAGCTTTCTTT

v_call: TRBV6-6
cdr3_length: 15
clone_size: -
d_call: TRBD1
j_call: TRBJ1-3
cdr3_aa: CASSGGQGPGNTIYF
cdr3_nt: TGTGCCAGCAGTGGGGGACAGGGCCCTGGAAACACCATATATTTT

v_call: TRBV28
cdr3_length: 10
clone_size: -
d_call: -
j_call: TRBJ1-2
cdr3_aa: CASSFHGYTF
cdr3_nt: TGTGCCAGCAGTTTTCATGGCTACACCTTC

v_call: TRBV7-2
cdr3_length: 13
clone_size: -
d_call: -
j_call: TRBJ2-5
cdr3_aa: CASSLGRKETQYF
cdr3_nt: TGTGCCAGCAGCCTGGGACGTAAAGAGACCCAGTACTTC

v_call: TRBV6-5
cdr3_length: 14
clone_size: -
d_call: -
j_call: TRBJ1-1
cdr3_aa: CASSYSGRNTEAFF
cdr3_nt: TGTGCCAGCAGTTACTCGGGCCGGAACACTGAAGCTTTCTTT

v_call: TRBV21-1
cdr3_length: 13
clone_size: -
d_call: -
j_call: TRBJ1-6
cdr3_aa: CASSTRTISPLHF
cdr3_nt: TGTGCCAGCAGCACCCGGACCATTTCACCCCTCCACTTT

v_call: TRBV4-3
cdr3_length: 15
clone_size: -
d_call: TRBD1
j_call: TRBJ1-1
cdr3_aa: CASSQDLRGGTEAFF
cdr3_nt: TGCGCCAGCAGCCAAGATCTCAGGGGGGGGACTGAAGCTTTCTTT

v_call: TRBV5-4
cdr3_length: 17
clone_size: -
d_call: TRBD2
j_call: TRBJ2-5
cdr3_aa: CASSLVRLAGEGETQYF
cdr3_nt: TGTGCCAGCAGCCTCGTTCGACTAGCGGGGGAAGGGGAGACCCAGTACTTC

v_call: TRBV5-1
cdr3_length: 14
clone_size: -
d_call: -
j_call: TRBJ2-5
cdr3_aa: CASSPGTTEETQYF
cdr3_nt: TGCGCCAGCAGCCCGGGGACAACCGAAGAGACCCAGTACTTC

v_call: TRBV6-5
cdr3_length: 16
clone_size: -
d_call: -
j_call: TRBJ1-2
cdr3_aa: CASSYSIPAGFHGYTF
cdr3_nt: TGTGCCAGCAGTTACTCGATTCCCGCAGGGTTTCATGGCTACACCTTC

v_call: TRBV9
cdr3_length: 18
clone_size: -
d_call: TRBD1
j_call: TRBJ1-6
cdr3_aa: CASSPGTGAGSYNSPLHF
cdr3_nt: TGTGCCAGCAGCCCAGGGACAGGGGCCGGCTCCTATAATTCACCCCTCCACTTT

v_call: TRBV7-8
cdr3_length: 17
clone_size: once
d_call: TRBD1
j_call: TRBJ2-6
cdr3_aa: CASGNQGAFSGANVLTF
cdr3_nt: TGTGCCAGCGGTAACCAGGGGGCGTTTTCTGGGGCCAACGTCCTGACTTTC

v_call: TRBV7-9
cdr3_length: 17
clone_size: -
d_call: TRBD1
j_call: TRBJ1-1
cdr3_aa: CASSLGTGGRRRTEAFF
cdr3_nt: TGTGCCAGCAGCTTAGGGACAGGGGGAAGGAGAAGGACTGAAGCTTTCTTT

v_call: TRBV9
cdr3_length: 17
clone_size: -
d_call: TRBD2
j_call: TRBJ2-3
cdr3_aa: CASSVSLNSGGGDTQYF
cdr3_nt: TGTGCCAGCAGCGTATCCCTTAATAGCGGGGGCGGAGATACGCAGTATTTT

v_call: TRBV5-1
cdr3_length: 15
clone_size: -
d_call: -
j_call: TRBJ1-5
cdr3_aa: CASSLGPGAEQPQHF
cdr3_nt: TGCGCCAGCAGCTTGGGTCCGGGGGCGGAGCAGCCCCAGCATTTT

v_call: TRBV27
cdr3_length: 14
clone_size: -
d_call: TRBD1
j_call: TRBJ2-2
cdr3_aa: CASRQDRVTGELFF
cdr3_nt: TGTGCCAGCAGACAGGACAGGGTCACCGGGGAGCTGTTTTTT

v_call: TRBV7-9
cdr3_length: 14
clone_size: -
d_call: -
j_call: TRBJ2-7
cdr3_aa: CASSLEAETYEQYF
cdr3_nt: TGTGCCAGCAGCTTGGAGGCAGAAACCTACGAGCAGTACTTC

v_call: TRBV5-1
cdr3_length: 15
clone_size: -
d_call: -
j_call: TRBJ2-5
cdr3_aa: CASSPNGPIQETQYF
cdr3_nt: TGCGCCAGCAGCCCAAACGGACCGATCCAAGAGACCCAGTACTTC

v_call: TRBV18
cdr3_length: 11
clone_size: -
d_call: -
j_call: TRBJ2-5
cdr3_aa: CASSRGETQYF
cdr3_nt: TGTGCCAGCTCACGCGGGGAGACCCAGTACTTC

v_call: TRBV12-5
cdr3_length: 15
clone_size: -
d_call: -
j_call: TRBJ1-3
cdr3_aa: CASGLVVGAGNTIYF
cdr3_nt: TGTGCTAGTGGTTTGGTGGTAGGTGCAGGAAACACCATATATTTT

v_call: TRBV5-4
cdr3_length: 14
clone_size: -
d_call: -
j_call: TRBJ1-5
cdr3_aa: CASSLADSNQPQHF
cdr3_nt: TGTGCCAGCAGCTTGGCCGACAGCAATCAGCCCCAGCATTTT